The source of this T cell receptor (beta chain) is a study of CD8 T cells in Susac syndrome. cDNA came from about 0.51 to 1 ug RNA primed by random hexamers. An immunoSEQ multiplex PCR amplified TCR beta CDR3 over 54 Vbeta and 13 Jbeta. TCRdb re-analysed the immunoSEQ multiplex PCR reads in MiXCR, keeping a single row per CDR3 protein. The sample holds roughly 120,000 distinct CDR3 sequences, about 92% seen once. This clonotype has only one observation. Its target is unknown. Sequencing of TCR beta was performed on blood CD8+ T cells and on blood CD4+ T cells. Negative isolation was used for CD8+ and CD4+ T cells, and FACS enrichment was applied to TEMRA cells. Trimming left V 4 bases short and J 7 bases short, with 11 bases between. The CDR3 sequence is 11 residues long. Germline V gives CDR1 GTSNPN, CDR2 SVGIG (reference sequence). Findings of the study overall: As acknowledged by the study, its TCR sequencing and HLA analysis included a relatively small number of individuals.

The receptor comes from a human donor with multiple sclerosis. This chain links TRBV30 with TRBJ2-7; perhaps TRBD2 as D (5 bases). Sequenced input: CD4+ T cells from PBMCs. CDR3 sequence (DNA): TGTGCCTGGAAGAGGGTTTTGGAGCAGTACTTC. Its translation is CAWKRVLEQYF.